These 5 T cell receptor beta chains came from one sample sequenced in a study of human T cells and chemical hapten exposure. TCRdb processed the RACE reads anew with MiXCR; each CDR3 protein has one entry. The sample yields roughly 180,000 distinct CDR3 sequences, approximately 20% seen once. The time point: patch test 1, 2 weeks after DPC sensitization. Stated treatment: therapeutic diphenylcyclopropenone sensitization with weekly scalp DPC. The sample consisted of whole blood, taken in connection with sensitization to the hapten diphenylcyclopropenone (DPC). These TCRs come from a woman aged 45-60 years with alopecia areata. Some clones in this sample may be carry-over from other donors' samples.

This chain connects TRBV5-1 to TRBJ2-3; weak D call: TRBD2 (5 bases). Germline V gives CDR1 SGHRS, CDR2 YFSETQ. This CDR3 is 16 amino acids long. Between the trimmed V and J ends, which lost 0 bases and 3 bases, there was a span of 14 bases. The CDR3 loop is CASSLEKRGVTDTQYF. As DNA, the CDR3 is TGCGCCAGCAGCTTGGAGAAACGGGGAGTGACAGATACGCAGTATTTT.

In its sample, this clonotype was seen many times. The chain joins TRBV29-1 to TRBJ2-7; 7 bases match TRBD1. Per the germline V gene, CDR1 is SQVTM and CDR2 is ANQGSEA. Trimming took 7 bases from V and 1 from J; bases not matched to a gene: 4. The length of the CDR3 is 12 residues. Written as DNA, the CDR3 is TGCAGCGGGGGACAGACGTCCTACGAGCAGTACTTC. Protein: CSGGQTSYEQYF.

This clonotype was observed a handful of times. At one end the junction does not follow the germline gene, possibly because of a read error. This rearrangement joins TRBV3-1 to TRBJ2-7; D is uncertain. This CDR3 has 11 residues. Per germline, CDR1 LGHDT and CDR2 YNNKEL (reference sequence). The CDR3 is CASRQDYEQYF. CDR3 sequence (DNA): TGTGCCAGCAGGCAAGATTACGAGCAGTACTTC.

The rearrangement links TRBV14 to TRBJ2-7; possible D gene TRBD1, 6 bases. V was clipped by 4 bases and J by 0 bases, with 16 bases between them. This CDR3 is built from 16 residues. Germline lookup yields CDR1 SGHDN and CDR2 FVKESK. The CDR3 is CASSPLQGGSSYEQYF. The DNA for the CDR3 is TGTGCCAGCAGCCCGCTCCAAGGGGGTAGCTCCTACGAGCAGTACTTC.

This chain links TRBV20-1 with TRBJ2-3; TRBD2 matches 8 bases. After removal of 6 bases from V and 5 bases from J, the junction contained 16 bases not matched to a gene. CDR1 is DFQATT and CDR2 is SNEGSKA in the germline V gene (reference sequence). The CDR3 sequence is 16 residues long. Written as DNA, the CDR3 is TGCAGTGCCCCCAGTCCGGGAGGGCCATATTTAGATACGCAGTATTTT. It is translated as CSAPSPGGPYLDTQYF.